This entry lists 16 T cell receptor beta chains sequenced from one sample in a study of cytomegalovirus exposure and HLA in healthy donors. Profiled with immunoSEQ multiplex PCR; TCRdb holds only in-frame clones, not every one. The sample yields fewer than 150,000 clones, 88% seen once. Sequencing was carried out using PBMCs. The receptors here all came from a woman younger than 30 in good health and CMV-seropositive.

The CDR3: CASSQDTYEQYF. CDR3 nucleotide sequence: TGTGCCAGCAGCCAGGACACTTACGAGCAGTACTTC. V gene TRBV28 combines with J gene TRBJ2-7, with D possibly TRBD1 on 5 matching bases. Trimming pared 6 bases from V and 4 bases from J, leaving 10 bases between. CDR1 and CDR2 from the germline V gene are MDHEN and SYDVKM. This CDR3 is built from 12 residues.

The chain couples TRBV19 to TRBJ1-5; 7 positions match TRBD1. The junction had 6 bases not matched to a gene; V was cut back by 3 bases and J by 4 bases. Germline V CDR1 and CDR2: LNHDA, SQIVND (reference sequence). The CDR3 is 15 residues long. In nucleotides, the CDR3 is TGTGCCAGTAGTATGATTAGGGACAGAAATCAGCCCCAGCATTTT. Translated, it gives CASSMIRDRNQPQHF.

As for this clone: The CDR3 ends on some other residue instead of the conserved phenylalanine or tryptophan, so this is likely a read error. The DNA is omitted, as the CDR3 cannot be located on it reliably, and the CDR3 follows TCRdb's listing. The chain is built from TRBV6-5 and TRBJ1-1; the table's D gene call, TRBD1, was not cross checked with the DNA. Termini included, the CDR3 measures 12 amino acids. CDR1 and CDR2 from the germline V gene are MNHEY and SVGAGI. The CDR3 region is CASSGPGQGALG.

The chain employs TRBV28 and TRBJ1-5; 11 bases match TRBD1. Germline lookup yields CDR1 MDHEN and CDR2 SYDVKM. CDR3 length: 16 residues. Losses at the gene ends were 6 bases for V and 2 bases for J; bases not matched to a gene: 6. Here the CDR3 reads CASRLGTGGGNQPQHF. For the CDR3, the DNA is TGTGCCAGCAGACTAGGGACAGGGGGTGGCAATCAGCCCCAGCATTTT. Variable domain in full (rest from reference TRBV28 and TRBJ1-5): DVKVTQSSRYLVKRTGEKVFLECVQDMDHENMFWYRQDPGLGLRLIYFSYDVKMKEKGDIPEGYSVSREKKERFSLILESASTNQTSMYLCASRLGTGGGNQPQHFGDGTRLSIL.

DNA for the CDR3: TGCGCCAGCAGCTTGTTTAGCGGGAGTCCCAATGAGCAGTTCTTC. Translating gives CASSLFSGSPNEQFF. The chain is built from TRBV5-1 and TRBJ2-1; 9 bases align to TRBD2. Trimming cost V 1 base and J 6 bases; bases outside gene matches: 5. Germline V gives CDR1 SGHRS, CDR2 YFSETQ. This CDR3 contains 15 residues.

This sequence joins TRBV7-2 and TRBJ2-7; TRBD2 might be the D (5 bases). Germline lookup yields CDR1 SGHTA and CDR2 FQGNSA. Trimming removed 5 bases at V and 3 bases at J, with 11 bases between. This CDR3 comprises 13 residues. CDR3 amino acids: CASSLDGNYEQYF. In nucleotides, the CDR3 is TGTGCCAGCAGCCTGGACGGGAACTACGAGCAGTACTTC.

In this sample, this clone turned up once. The CDR3: CASREGLAGVDEQFF. Here the CDR3 DNA reads TGCGCCAGCAGGGAGGGACTAGCGGGAGTAGATGAGCAGTTCTTC. This sequence joins TRBV5-1 and TRBJ2-1; 14 bases match TRBD2. The CDR3 spans 15 residues. Trimming cost V 5 bases and J 8 bases; bases outside gene matches: 6. The germline gives CDR1 SGHRS, CDR2 YFSETQ.

The chain links TRBV10-3 to TRBJ2-1; 11 bases map to TRBD2. CDR3 length equals 13 residues. V shed 9 bases and J 8 bases; nucleotides not matched to a gene: 6. CDR1 and CDR2 from the germline V gene are ENHRY and SYGVKD. CDR3 coding DNA: TGTGCCATGGGGGGGGGACTAGCGGATGAGCAGTTCTTC. Its translation: CAMGGGLADEQFF.

This clone was seen more than once but under ten times. V usage is TRBV7-3 and J usage is TRBJ1-2, with D possibly being TRBD1 (5 bases). CDR1 and CDR2 (germline): SGHTA, FQGTGA. The CDR3 runs to 15 residues. V was cut by 1 base and J by 4 bases, with 13 bases left in between. CDR3 region: CASSLIPARVYGYTF. In DNA form, the CDR3 reads TGTGCCAGCAGCTTAATACCCGCCAGGGTCTATGGCTACACCTTC.

V is TRBV4-1 and J is TRBJ2-7, with D perhaps matching TRBD1 (5 bases). V was trimmed by 1 base and J by 4 bases, leaving 14 bases between them. The CDR3 consists of 15 residues. Germline assignment: CDR1 MGHRA and CDR2 YSYEKL. CDR3: CASSQALLQGYEQYF. Here the CDR3 DNA reads TGCGCCAGCAGCCAAGCCCTACTGCAGGGTTACGAGCAGTACTTC.

This clone is termed medium-sized. The chain recombines TRBV6-1 with TRBJ1-1; 8 nucleotides agree with TRBD1. The germline gives CDR1 MNHNS, CDR2 SASEGT. After removal of 1 base from V and 8 bases from J, the junction contained 12 bases not matched to a gene. The CDR3 is 16 amino acids. CDR3 coding DNA: TGTGCCAGCAGTGAAGATGGGAGTGGACAGGGATTGGAAGCTTTCTTT. Protein product: CASSEDGSGQGLEAFF.

The rearrangement links TRBV6-5 to TRBJ1-1; the D is unclear. V lost 0 bases and J 0 bases, leaving 11 bases between the germline ends. Germline-derived CDR1 and CDR2 are MNHEY and SVGAGI. This CDR3 has 16 residues. CDR3 DNA: TGTGCCAGCAGTTACTCGACTGCCACCTTGAACACTGAAGCTTTCTTT. Amino acid sequence: CASSYSTATLNTEAFF.

V is TRBV11-2 and J is TRBJ1-5, with D maybe TRBD1 (6 bases). The germline gives CDR1 SGHAT, CDR2 FQNNGV. This CDR3 spans 14 amino acids. Deletions cut 2 bases from V and 10 bases from J, with 15 bases between. CDR3 DNA: TGTGCCAGCAGCTTATTCGGGCAGGGGTCCCCCCAGCATTTT. Protein: CASSLFGQGSPQHF. The full variable domain, rest sourced from reference TRBV11-2 and TRBJ1-5, is EAGVAQSPRYKIIEKRQSVAFWCNPISGHATLYWYQQILGQGPKLLIQFQNNGVVDDSQLPKDRFSAERLKGVDSTLKIQPAKLEDSAVYLCASSLFGQGSPQHFGDGTRLSIL.

The chain has TRBV9 and TRBJ2-5; 7 bases fit TRBD2. The length of the CDR3 is 15 residues. J gave up 5 bases and V 0 bases, and 7 bases lay outside the gene matches. The germline CDR1 and CDR2 sequences are SGDLS and YYNGEE. CDR3 sequence (DNA): TGTGCCAGCAGCGTAGTGGGGAGGGCCGGCGAGACCCAGTACTTC. This translates into CASSVVGRAGETQYF.

V and J are TRBV6-5 and TRBJ1-2, with D tentatively TRBD1 (6 bases). This CDR3 has 14 residues. V was pared by 3 bases and J by 3 bases, with 11 bases between. Per the germline V gene, CDR1 is MNHEY and CDR2 is SVGAGI. The CDR3 here is CASSYQGSDYGYTF. CDR3 sequence (DNA): TGTGCCAGCAGTTATCAGGGGAGCGACTATGGCTACACCTTC.

The CDR3, as DNA: TGTGCCAGCAGTTTCCGAGGGGGTAATTCACCCCTCCACTTT. Its translation is CASSFRGGNSPLHF. J is TRBJ1-6 and V is TRBV6-5; a possible D gene is TRBD1 (6 bases). The V end was cut by 4 bases, the J end by 6 bases, with 10 bases between. CDR3 length: 14 residues. Germline V gives CDR1 MNHEY, CDR2 SVGAGI.